There are many counts of the clone carrying this T cell receptor beta chain. Its antigen is unknown. TCRdb re-derived calls from the RACE reads in MiXCR, one entry per CDR3 protein. The data show some 110,000 distinct CDR3 sequences, 9.5% to 13% seen once. This sample was taken from a study of human T cells and chemical hapten exposure. Time point of the sample: patch test 1, 2 weeks after DPC sensitization. Stated treatment: therapeutic diphenylcyclopropenone sensitization with weekly scalp DPC. The CDR3 sequence is 12 residues long. Per germline, CDR1 SGHAT and CDR2 FQDESV (reference sequence). V was pared by 5 bases and J by 12 bases, with 5 bases of the junction left unmatched. Findings and caveats of the study: Compared with pre-sensitization or healthy control sets, expanded TCRs clustered more.

This TCR was recovered from a woman between 45 and 65 years old with alopecia areata. Some clones in this sample may be carry-over from other donors' samples. The sample consisted of whole blood, taken in connection with sensitization to the hapten diphenylcyclopropenone (DPC). This chain uses TRBV11-1 with TRBJ2-1; 9 bases map to TRBD2. CDR3 sequence reads: CASSPSGRRQFF. DNA for the CDR3: TGTGCCAGCAGCCCCAGCGGGAGGAGGCAGTTCTTC.